These 10 T cell receptor beta chains came from one sample sequenced in a study of shared clonotypes between healthy human individuals. Data came from immunoSEQ multiplex PCR; TCRdb stores just in-frame clones and leaves some out. The sample records some 2.1 million clones, 95% being singletons. Sequenced input: naive CD4+ T cells sorted from blood. Subset given: CD45RA+ positively selected. These receptors originate from a man in his late teens or twenties in good health.

The chain combines TRBV9 with TRBJ1-3, with D unclear. This CDR3 is 14 amino acids long. The ends were cut back, 3 bases at V and 0 bases at J, with 7 bases in the middle. CDR1 is SGDLS and CDR2 is YYNGEE in the germline V gene. The CDR3 spells CASSDYTSGNTIYF. The DNA for the CDR3 is TGTGCCAGCAGCGATTACACCTCTGGAAACACCATATATTTT.

As regards this clone: Additional DNA sequences in this sample encode the identical CDR3. The V and J genes are TRBV27 and TRBJ1-5; 8 nucleotides match TRBD1. In germline, CDR1 is MNHEY, CDR2 SMNVEV (reference sequence). Trimming at V came to 6 bases and at J to 4 bases, leaving 8 bases not matched to a gene. The CDR3 length is 15 residues. The CDR3 region has the DNA TGTGCCAGCAGCCCAGGGACAGGCTCTAATCAGCCCCAGCATTTT. Amino acids: CASSPGTGSNQPQHF.

The gene calls are TRBV19 and TRBJ2-7; D is tentatively TRBD1 or TRBD2 (5 bases each). The V end lost 0 bases, the J end lost 0 bases, and 9 bases lay between the germline ends. CDR3 length equals 15 residues. From germline, CDR1 is LNHDA and CDR2 SQIVND (reference sequence). This CDR3 reads CASSIELGVSYEQYF. CDR3 in DNA: TGTGCCAGTAGTATAGAATTGGGGGTCTCCTACGAGCAGTACTTC.

The J gene is TRBJ1-3, the V gene TRBV18; D ambiguous. Trimming left V 3 bases short and J 0 bases short, with 12 bases between. CDR1 is KGHSH, CDR2 LQKENI, per germline. The CDR3 contains 16 residues. CDR3 sequence reads: CASSPLTLLSGNTIYF. As DNA, the CDR3 is TGTGCCAGCTCACCCCTGACACTTCTCTCTGGAAACACCATATATTTT.

The CDR3 loop reads CASSPRTLNTEAFF. The CDR3 region has the DNA TGTGCCAGCAGCCCCCGGACTCTAAACACTGAAGCTTTCTTT. The V gene is TRBV9, the J gene TRBJ1-1; D is uncertain. This CDR3 is built from 14 residues. Germline V gene lookup returns CDR1 SGDLS and CDR2 YYNGEE. Trimming took 4 bases from V and 2 from J, leaving 12 bases between them. Looking up the rest from reference TRBV9 and TRBJ1-1 gives the full variable domain: DSGVTQTPKHLITATGQRVTLRCSPRSGDLSVYWYQQSLDQGLQFLIQYYNGEERAKGNILERFSAQQFPDLHSELNLSSLELGDSALYFCASSPRTLNTEAFFGQGTRLTVV.

Note on this clone: A much larger clone is a single base away; this may be a read error. Other DNA sequences of this sample code for an identical CDR3. The DNA for the CDR3 is TGTGCCATCAGTGAGTCGGAAGTGGAGACCCAGTACTTC. It translates to CAISESEVETQYF. The chain carries TRBV10-3 and TRBJ2-5; no definite D call. The CDR3 is made up of 13 amino acids. V lost 0 bases and J lost 5, with 7 bases in between. Germline-derived CDR1 and CDR2 are ENHRY and SYGVKD.

A single count supports this clone. This chain links TRBV30 with TRBJ2-4, with a tentative D call TRBD2 (5 bases). The V gene lost 0 bases and the J gene lost 0 bases, with 18 bases spanning the gap. The germline V gene encodes CDR1 GTSNPN and CDR2 SVGIG (reference sequence). The CDR3 consists of 18 residues. The CDR3 DNA follows: TGTGCCTGGAGTGTGTCGCGGCTAGAAGGAGGAGCCAAAAACATTCAGTACTTC. Its protein product is CAWSVSRLEGGAKNIQYF.

The gene calls are TRBV7-9 and TRBJ1-1; 8 positions agree with TRBD1. V shed 5 bases and J 2 bases; nucleotides not matched to a gene: 7. This CDR3 spans 15 amino acids. Germline V gene lookup returns CDR1 SEHNR and CDR2 FQNEAQ (reference sequence). For the CDR3, the DNA is TGTGCCAGCAGCCAGGGGGCAGCCATTAACACTGAAGCTTTCTTT. Its protein product is CASSQGAAINTEAFF.

The genes are TRBV5-1 and TRBJ1-4; the D is unclear. The germline V gene has CDR1 SGHRS and CDR2 YFSETQ. With 0 bases removed from V and 4 bases from J, the gap between germline ends came to 10 bases. The CDR3 sequence is 15 residues long. CDR3 sequence reads: CASSLDYTLNEKLFF. DNA for the CDR3: TGCGCCAGCAGCTTGGATTACACTCTTAATGAAAAACTGTTTTTT.

This clone was counted once. V and J are TRBV30 and TRBJ1-2, with 7 bases fitting TRBD1. The CDR3 covers 14 residues. Trimming cost V 4 bases and J 8 bases; bases outside gene matches: 13. The germline V gene encodes CDR1 GTSNPN and CDR2 SVGIG (reference sequence). DNA for the CDR3: TGTGCCTGGACTCATAAGGGCAGGGGGTTCGGCTACACCTTC. Encoded protein: CAWTHKGRGFGYTF.